This TCR beta chain came from a study of PD-1 blockade in classical Hodgkin lymphoma. Study-wide results and caveats: Complete responders' diversity at baseline resembled that of newly diagnosed patients. Reports described newly diagnosed patients as having lower baseline TCR diversity than healthy donors.

The germline V gene encodes CDR1 MNHEY and CDR2 SVGAGI. This CDR3 is 12 amino acids long. Deletions cut 6 bases from V and 5 bases from J, with 11 bases between. This clone was detected only a few times. The target antigen is unknown. Libraries were prepared by immunoSEQ multiplex PCR; TCRdb keeps only in-frame clonotypes and omits some of them. The table includes about 21,000 clones, 68% detected once. No patient escaped relapse after autologous stem cell transplantation, and brentuximab vedotin exposure varied. The sequences come from peripheral blood mononuclear cells (PBMCs), collected at baseline. V gene TRBV6-5 combines with J gene TRBJ2-7; unclear D gene. This TCR came from a human donor with classical Hodgkin lymphoma. CDR3 in amino acids: CASRGYADEQYF. CDR3 DNA: TGTGCCAGCAGGGGGTATGCGGACGAGCAGTACTTC.